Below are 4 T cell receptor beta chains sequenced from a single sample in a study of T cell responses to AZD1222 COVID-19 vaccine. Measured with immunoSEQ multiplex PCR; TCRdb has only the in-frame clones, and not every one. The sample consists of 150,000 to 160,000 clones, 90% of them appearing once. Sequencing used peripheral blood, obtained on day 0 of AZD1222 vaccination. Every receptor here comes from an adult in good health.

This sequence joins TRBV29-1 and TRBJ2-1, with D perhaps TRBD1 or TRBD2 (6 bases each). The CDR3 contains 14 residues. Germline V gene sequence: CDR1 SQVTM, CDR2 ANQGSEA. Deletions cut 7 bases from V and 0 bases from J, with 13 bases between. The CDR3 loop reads CSAEGGFSYNEQFF. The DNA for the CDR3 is TGCAGCGCCGAGGGGGGCTTCTCCTACAATGAGCAGTTCTTC.

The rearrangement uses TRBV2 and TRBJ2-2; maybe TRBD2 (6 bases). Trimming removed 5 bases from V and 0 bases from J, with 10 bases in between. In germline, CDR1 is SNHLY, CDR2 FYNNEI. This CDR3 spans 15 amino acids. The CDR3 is CASSKAGSNTGELFF. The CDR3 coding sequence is TGTGCCAGCAGTAAGGCGGGGTCGAACACCGGGGAGCTGTTTTTT.

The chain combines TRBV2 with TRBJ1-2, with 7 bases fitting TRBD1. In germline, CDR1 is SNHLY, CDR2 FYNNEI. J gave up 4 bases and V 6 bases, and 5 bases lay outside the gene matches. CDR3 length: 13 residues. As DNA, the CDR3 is TGTGCCAGCAGGAGGGGACAGAGCTATGGCTACACCTTC. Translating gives CASRRGQSYGYTF.

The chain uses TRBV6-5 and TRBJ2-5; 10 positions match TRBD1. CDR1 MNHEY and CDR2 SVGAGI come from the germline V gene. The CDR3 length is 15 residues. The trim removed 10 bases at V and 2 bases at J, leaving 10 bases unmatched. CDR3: CATVTGGAGQETQYF. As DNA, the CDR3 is TGTGCCACCGTGACAGGGGGCGCAGGACAAGAGACCCAGTACTTC.